Following are 27 T cell receptor beta chains from one sample sequenced in a study of CD8 T cells in Susac syndrome. Random hexamers were used to reverse transcribe roughly 0.45 to 1 ug of RNA. TCRdb fed the immunoSEQ multiplex PCR reads into MiXCR, producing one record per CDR3 protein. The table records 120,000 to 150,000 distinct CDR3 sequences, approximately 94% of them present only once. Sequencing used CD4+ T cells from PBMCs. The receptors come from a human donor with Susac syndrome.

The chain uses TRBV5-1 and TRBJ2-7; 7 nucleotides align to TRBD1. This CDR3 comprises 16 residues. Per the germline V gene, CDR1 is SGHRS and CDR2 is YFSETQ. V gave up 4 bases and J gave up 0 bases; unmatched junction bases: 10. The CDR3 region has the DNA TGCGCCAGCAGCACGGGACAGAGCAGGAGCTCCTACGAGCAGTACTTC. Its translation: CASSTGQSRSSYEQYF.

The count of this clonotype is one. V gene TRBV28 combines with J gene TRBJ2-2, with 9 bases identical to TRBD2. The germline gives CDR1 MDHEN, CDR2 SYDVKM. This CDR3 contains 15 residues. Losses at the gene ends were 4 bases for V and 6 bases for J; bases not matched to a gene: 6. As DNA, the CDR3 is TGTGCCAGCAGTTCATTGTTAGCGGGAGCCGGGGAGCTGTTTTTT. Translation gives CASSSLLAGAGELFF.

Only one count was recorded for this clonotype. The V and J genes are TRBV20-1 and TRBJ2-7, with 10 positions matching TRBD1. Germline loops: CDR1 DFQATT, CDR2 SNEGSKA (reference sequence). V dropped 5 bases and J dropped 3; count of bases not matched to a gene: 7. The CDR3 extends over 14 amino acids. The CDR3 sequence is CSAPRDRGDYEQYF. CDR3 DNA sequence: TGCAGTGCTCCCCGGGACAGGGGCGACTACGAGCAGTACTTC.

This clonotype was found once. In DNA form, the CDR3 reads TGCAGCGTTGACCTGACTAGCGGGATTGAGACCCAGTACTTC. It yields the protein CSVDLTSGIETQYF. The genes are TRBV29-1 and TRBJ2-5; 11 bases agree with TRBD2. CDR3 length: 14 amino acids. CDR1 SQVTM and CDR2 ANQGSEA come from the germline V gene. V shed 3 bases, J shed 5 bases, and the junction held 5 bases outside the gene matches.

In its sample, this clonotype was seen once. The rearrangement links TRBV24-1 to TRBJ2-1; 12 nucleotides agree with TRBD2. The V and J ends lost 4 bases and 2 bases, in that order; junction bases with no gene match: 2. Germline CDR1 KGHDR, CDR2 SFDVKD. The length of the CDR3 is 16 residues. The CDR3 sequence: CATSDPSGGAYNEQFF. DNA for the CDR3: TGTGCCACCAGTGACCCTAGCGGGGGGGCCTACAATGAGCAGTTCTTC.

This chain connects TRBV12-1 to TRBJ2-1; the table calls TRBD1, which could not be checked here. TRBV12-1 counts as a pseudogene. This CDR3 is built from 17 residues. CDR3 loop: CASSFVQRPPLYNEQFF. In DNA form, the CDR3 reads TGTGCCAGCAGCTTTGTCCAGCGGCCCCCTCTCTACAATGAGCAGTTCTTC.

The chain employs TRBV20-1 and TRBJ2-2, with 12 bases that match TRBD2. V was pared by 4 bases and J by 4 bases, with 1 base of the junction left unmatched. The germline V gene encodes CDR1 DFQATT and CDR2 SNEGSKA (reference sequence). CDR3 length equals 14 residues. The CDR3, as DNA: TGCAGTGCTACTAGCGGGAGGGCCACCGGGGAGCTGTTTTTT. It specifies CSATSGRATGELFF.

The rearrangement joins TRBV20-1 to TRBJ2-1, with TRBD2 matching 11 bases. J gave up 6 bases and V 5 bases, and 9 bases lay outside the gene matches. The CDR3 runs to 15 residues. Germline V gene data show CDR1 as DFQATT and CDR2 as SNEGSKA (reference sequence). The CDR3 DNA reads TGCAGTGCTCTCCCTAGCGGGGGGTACCGCAATGAGCAGTTCTTC. Amino acids: CSALPSGGYRNEQFF.

V is TRBV3-1 and J is TRBJ1-2; the D gene is possibly TRBD1 (5 bases). The germline V gene has CDR1 LGHDT and CDR2 YNNKEL (reference sequence). The CDR3 runs to 14 residues. V gave up 4 bases and J gave up 8 bases, with 17 bases separating them. For the CDR3, the DNA is TGTGCCAGCAGCCCCGGGGGGACCACGGGCGGCTACACCTTC. It yields the protein CASSPGGTTGGYTF.

The CDR3 reads CASRGHRDKISDTQYF. In DNA, the CDR3 is TGCGCCAGCAGAGGCCACCGGGACAAAATTTCGGATACGCAGTATTTT. The rearrangement links TRBV4-1 to TRBJ2-3, with D perhaps matching TRBD1 (6 bases). The CDR3 length is 16 residues. Germline assignment: CDR1 MGHRA and CDR2 YSYEKL. V was shortened by 6 bases and J by 6 bases, with 22 bases between the two germline ends.

The rearrangement joins TRBV23-1 to TRBJ1-3; the D is unclear. TRBV23-1 counts as an open reading frame of uncertain function. V lost 2 bases and J lost 3, with 8 bases in between. The CDR3 is made up of 14 amino acids. The DNA for the CDR3 is TGCGCCAGCAGTCAAAGCAGGAATGGAAACACCATATATTTT. Translating gives CASSQSRNGNTIYF.

The V gene is TRBV5-1, the J gene TRBJ2-3; D is ambiguous. The germline V gene encodes CDR1 SGHRS and CDR2 YFSETQ. CDR3 length: 14 amino acids. Trimming removed 2 bases from V and 4 bases from J, with 11 bases in between. This CDR3 is CASSLKTPPDTQYF. The CDR3 DNA follows: TGCGCCAGCAGCTTAAAGACCCCGCCAGATACGCAGTATTTT.

The rearrangement joins TRBV2 to TRBJ1-2; D gene unclear. The germline gives CDR1 SNHLY, CDR2 FYNNEI. The CDR3 runs 13 residues. V lost 1 base, J lost 8 bases, and 11 bases lay in between. The CDR3, as DNA: TGTGCCAGCAGTGAAGAGGGAGACTTGGGCTACACCTTC. It codes for CASSEEGDLGYTF.

The V call is TRBV4-1, the J call TRBJ2-4; tentative D call: TRBD1 (6 bases). Trimming pared 3 bases from V and 2 bases from J, leaving 11 bases between. Germline V gene sequence: CDR1 MGHRA, CDR2 YSYEKL. CDR3 length equals 15 residues. CDR3 sequence reads: CASSQPGQTKNIQYF. CDR3 bases: TGCGCCAGCAGCCAGCCTGGACAGACCAAAAACATTCAGTACTTC.

The chain carries TRBV20-1 and TRBJ2-1, with 10 positions matching TRBD2. Germline values: CDR1 DFQATT, CDR2 SNEGSKA (reference sequence). This CDR3 has 14 residues. The CDR3 DNA sequence: TGCTCTCCACGGGGGACTAGCGCCCTTCGGGGGCAGTTCTTC. Its translation is CSPRGTSALRGQFF.

V and J are TRBV7-3 and TRBJ1-5; the D gene is possibly TRBD1 (5 bases). There are 14 residues in the CDR3. Germline V CDR1 and CDR2: SGHTA, FQGTGA. The CDR3, as DNA: TGTGAGAAAGGCAGGGTAAGCGGCAATCAGCCCCAGCATTTT. Protein sequence: CEKGRVSGNQPQHF. The variable domain in full, completed from reference TRBV7-3 and TRBJ1-5, reads GAGVSQTPSNKVTEKGKYVELRCDPISGHTALYWYRQSLGQGPEFLIYFQGTGAADDSGLPNDRFFAVRPEGSVSTLKIQRTERGDSAVYLCEKGRVSGNQPQHFGDGTRLSIL.

The J gene is TRBJ1-5, the V gene TRBV2; no clear D. CDR1 is SNHLY, CDR2 FYNNEI, per germline. Trimming shortened V by 0 bases and J by 2 bases, and 11 bases separated the two germline ends. This CDR3 has 16 amino acids. CDR3 nucleotides: TGTGCCAGCAGTGAAGCGCAGCGGCAGGGCAATCAGCCCCAGCATTTT. Protein sequence: CASSEAQRQGNQPQHF.

The rearrangement links TRBV2 to TRBJ2-1; 9 nucleotides line up with TRBD2. The trim removed 4 bases at V and 4 bases at J, leaving 5 bases unmatched. Germline assignment: CDR1 SNHLY and CDR2 FYNNEI. This CDR3 has 15 residues. The CDR3 sequence is CASSVGGGGYNEQFF. The DNA for the CDR3 is TGTGCCAGCAGTGTCGGCGGGGGGGGATACAATGAGCAGTTCTTC.

The chain is built from TRBV6-5 and TRBJ2-5, with D uncertain. V was shortened by 4 bases and J by 4 bases, with 13 bases between the two germline ends. CDR3 length: 14 residues. Germline CDR1 reads MNHEY; CDR2 reads SVGAGI. DNA of the CDR3: TGTGCCAGCAGTTCGGGCCCTGTTCTAGAGACCCAGTACTTC. Translating it yields CASSSGPVLETQYF.

The chain carries TRBV21-1 and TRBJ2-2. TRBV21-1 is a listed pseudogene. The CDR3 spans 16 residues. The CDR3 sequence is CASSWSSPANTGELFF. In DNA, the CDR3 is TGTGCCAGCAGTTGGTCATCGCCTGCGAACACCGGGGAGCTGTTTTTT.

This chain joins TRBV5-1 and TRBJ1-6; 11 nucleotides align to TRBD1. In germline, CDR1 is SGHRS, CDR2 YFSETQ. V lost 4 bases to trimming and J lost 12 bases; unmatched junction nucleotides: 9. This CDR3 region has 15 residues. Written as DNA, the CDR3 is TGCGCCAGCAGCAGCCCCGGGACAGGGGGTCTACCCCTCCACTTT. Translated, it gives CASSSPGTGGLPLHF.

The V and J genes are TRBV9 and TRBJ2-5; 7 nucleotides line up with TRBD1. The germline gives CDR1 SGDLS, CDR2 YYNGEE. CDR3 length equals 14 residues. V dropped 0 bases and J dropped 3; count of bases not matched to a gene: 2. This CDR3 is CASSVEGQKETQYF. The CDR3 region has the DNA TGTGCCAGCAGCGTAGAGGGACAGAAAGAGACCCAGTACTTC.

The rearrangement links TRBV28 to TRBJ1-5, with D unresolved. Germline-derived CDR1 and CDR2 are MDHEN and SYDVKM. This CDR3 contains 12 residues. Trimming cost V 3 bases and J 15 bases, with 15 bases left between them. The chain's CDR3 is CASSLSGRGSHF. The DNA for the CDR3 is TGTGCCAGCAGTTTGAGTGGGCGGGGATCGCATTTT.

The genes are TRBV20-1 and TRBJ2-7, with a possible D match to TRBD2 (5 bases). CDR3 length equals 14 residues. Germline CDR1 is DFQATT and CDR2 is SNEGSKA (reference sequence). Trimming cost V 5 bases and J 0 bases, with 14 bases left between them. The CDR3 sequence: CSARGEGSSYEQYF. The CDR3 nucleotides are TGCAGTGCTCGAGGAGAGGGTAGCTCCTACGAGCAGTACTTC.

This sequence joins TRBV27 and TRBJ1-2, with 10 bases identical to TRBD1. CDR3 length: 12 residues. The junction had 4 bases not matched to a gene; V was cut back by 7 bases and J by 8 bases. Looked up from germline, CDR1 is MNHEY and CDR2 is SMNVEV (reference sequence). CDR3 sequence reads: CASTGTGAGYTF. The CDR3 nucleotides are TGTGCCAGCACCGGGACAGGGGCCGGCTACACCTTC.

CDR3 region: CASRKPQGRGGEQYF. In DNA form, the CDR3 reads TGTGCCAGCAGAAAACCCCAGGGGAGAGGCGGCGAGCAGTACTTC. The rearrangement links TRBV28 to TRBJ2-7; weak D call: TRBD1 (6 bases). Germline CDR1 reads MDHEN; CDR2 reads SYDVKM. This CDR3 is built from 15 residues. The V gene lost 6 bases and the J gene lost 6 bases, with 21 bases spanning the gap.

The chain is built from TRBV25-1 and TRBJ2-1; 10 nucleotides agree with TRBD1. The CDR3 spans 15 residues. Per germline, CDR1 MGHDK and CDR2 SYGVNS. J was trimmed by 3 bases and V by 6 bases; bases with no gene match: 5. CDR3 amino acids: CASSPDRGHYNEQFF. For the CDR3, the DNA is TGTGCCAGCAGCCCCGACAGGGGGCACTACAATGAGCAGTTCTTC.